This T cell receptor (beta chain) was found in a study of blood T cell repertoires in COVID-19. Study-wide background: There were acute and convalescent COVID-19 samples, and they came from the United States, Italy and Spain. From T cells, B-cell-depleted T cells, or PBMCs came the material, which was cDNA or gDNA.

Original handling: Estimates of nucleated cell counts were drawn from the amplification of reference gene primers. Clones were sequenced by immunoSEQ multiplex PCR, and TCRdb holds only the in-frame ones, with some missing. For V, J and clone size, that table is used; D and trimming come from the DNA. The table has about 140,000 clones, 65% to 85% seen once. The CDR3 spans 12 residues. From germline, CDR1 is KGHSH and CDR2 LQKENI. V lost 2 bases and J 7 bases, leaving 5 bases between the germline ends. The table lists this clone with a few counts. The clonotype originates from a woman aged 60-70 years with acute or convalescent COVID-19. Sequenced: peripheral blood. The chain has TRBV18 and TRBJ1-4; D is ambiguous. The CDR3 loop reads CASSPGSEKLFF. The CDR3 nucleotides read TGTGCCAGCTCACCAGGCAGTGAAAAACTGTTTTTT.